Below are 24 T cell receptor beta chains sequenced from a single sample in a study of T cell responses to AZD1222 COVID-19 vaccine. Profiling relied on immunoSEQ multiplex PCR, and the TCRdb table lists in-frame clones only, not all of them. The sample includes around 150,000 clones, just over 90% of them seen just once. The starting material was peripheral blood, obtained 28 days after the second AZD1222 dose. The receptors were gathered from an adult who received the AZD1222 COVID-19 vaccine.

The V call is TRBV29-1, the J call TRBJ2-3; 12 positions match TRBD2. V trimming: 4 bases; J trimming: 3 bases; junction bases outside the gene matches: 20. The germline V gene encodes CDR1 SQVTM and CDR2 ANQGSEA. CDR3 length equals 20 residues. CDR3 loop: CSVGGTGSSGRAAFTDTQYF. For the CDR3, the DNA is TGCAGCGTTGGAGGGACAGGGTCTAGCGGGAGGGCCGCCTTTACAGATACGCAGTATTTT.

This clone turned up a few times. V gene TRBV19 combines with J gene TRBJ1-3; D may be TRBD1 (6 bases). The length of the CDR3 is 15 residues. Germline-derived CDR1 and CDR2 are LNHDA and SQIVND (reference sequence). V was pared by 9 bases and J by 0 bases, with 15 bases between. For the CDR3, the DNA is TGTGCCAGGCTCCAGAGGGGGTCCTCTGGAAACACCATATATTTT. This codes for CARLQRGSSGNTIYF.

This sequence joins TRBV6-2 or TRBV6-3 and TRBJ1-5, with TRBD1 identical over 7 bases. V was clipped by 5 bases and J by 6 bases; unmatched bases: 25. The CDR3 extends over 20 amino acids. The germline CDR1 and CDR2 sequences are MNHEY and SVGEGT. The CDR3 sequence: CASSPAGQFPLGLVRQPQHF. The CDR3, as DNA: TGTGCCAGCAGTCCCGCGGGACAGTTTCCCCTGGGCCTCGTCCGTCAGCCCCAGCATTTT.

The J gene is TRBJ1-5, the V gene TRBV6-2 or TRBV6-3, with D unclear. V lost 3 bases and J 0 bases, leaving 15 bases between the germline ends. CDR1 and CDR2 (germline): MNHEY, SVGEGT. The CDR3 has 17 residues. The DNA of the CDR3 is TGTGCCAGCAGTTATCTTGGGCAAACATATAGCAATCAGCCCCAGCATTTT. Translated: CASSYLGQTYSNQPQHF.

The chain is built from TRBV7-9 and TRBJ2-5; the D is unclear. The V gene lost 5 bases and the J gene lost 3 bases, with 10 bases spanning the gap. CDR1 SEHNR and CDR2 FQNEAQ come from the germline V gene (reference sequence). This CDR3 has 13 residues. The CDR3 region has the DNA TGTGCCAGCAGCCACTCTTCTGAAGAGACCCAGTACTTC. Translated: CASSHSSEETQYF.

The rearrangement uses TRBV10-3 and TRBJ2-7; tentatively, D is TRBD1 or TRBD2 (5 bases each). The CDR3 runs to 13 residues. V lost 7 bases to trimming and J lost 0 bases, with 10 bases between them. The germline CDR1 and CDR2 sequences are ENHRY and SYGVKD. Here the CDR3 DNA reads TGTGCCATCAACGAGGGGCACTCCTACGAGCAGTACTTC. It is translated as CAINEGHSYEQYF.

This chain uses TRBV11-2 with TRBJ2-1; D is ambiguous. Between the trimmed V and J ends, which lost 3 bases and 4 bases, there was a span of 10 bases. Germline V gene lookup returns CDR1 SGHAT and CDR2 FQNNGV. This CDR3 region has 14 residues. CDR3 sequence: CASSFLGYYNEQFF. Written as DNA, the CDR3 is TGTGCCAGCAGCTTTTTGGGATATTACAATGAGCAGTTCTTC.

The CDR3 coding sequence is TGTGCCAGTAGTCAAGGGAGCGGGGCGCCAACTAATGAAAAACTGTTTTTT. Translating gives CASSQGSGAPTNEKLFF. The chain joins TRBV19 to TRBJ1-4; weak D call: TRBD1 (5 bases). Germline CDR1 and CDR2: LNHDA and SQIVND (reference sequence). V gave up 5 bases and J gave up 0 bases, with 16 bases separating them. The CDR3 length is 17 residues.

The rearrangement uses TRBV19 and TRBJ2-7; D uncertain. This CDR3 is built from 15 residues. Trimming shortened V by 6 bases and J by 2 bases, and 17 bases separated the two germline ends. CDR1 and CDR2 from the germline V gene are LNHDA and SQIVND (reference sequence). DNA of the CDR3: TGTGCCAGTAGCCTCACCCAGGACCGTGCCTACGAGCAGTACTTC. Amino acids: CASSLTQDRAYEQYF.

J is TRBJ1-1 and V is TRBV7-9; D remains ambiguous. V shed 1 base and J shed 7 bases, with 7 bases lying between them. Germline V gene lookup returns CDR1 SEHNR and CDR2 FQNEAQ (reference sequence). The CDR3 is 12 residues long. The CDR3 region is CASSLGQNEAFF. For the CDR3, the DNA is TGTGCCAGCAGCTTAGGGCAGAATGAAGCTTTCTTT.

The V call is TRBV19, the J call TRBJ2-7; the match to TRBD1 covers 9 bases. Germline loops: CDR1 LNHDA, CDR2 SQIVND (reference sequence). V dropped 3 bases and J dropped 3; count of bases not matched to a gene: 3. CDR3 length: 14 residues. Written as DNA, the CDR3 is TGTGCCAGTAGTATGGGACAGGGCGGCTACGAGCAGTACTTC. It is translated as CASSMGQGGYEQYF.

This chain joins TRBV7-3 and TRBJ2-5, with D uncertain. Trimming took off 3 bases at V and 1 base at J, with 6 bases between the two ends. The CDR3 covers 13 residues. Germline-derived CDR1 and CDR2 are SGHTA and FQGTGA. The CDR3 region has the DNA TGTGCCAGCAGCTTCGGGTCCCAAGAGACCCAGTACTTC. Translation: CASSFGSQETQYF.

The V and J genes are TRBV27 and TRBJ2-5, with D unresolved. Trimming removed 0 bases from V and 5 bases from J, with 7 bases in between. This CDR3 region has 13 residues. Germline CDR1 reads MNHEY; CDR2 reads SMNVEV (reference sequence). CDR3 coding DNA: TGTGCCAGCAGTTTATCACAGAAGGAGACCCAGTACTTC. The encoded protein is CASSLSQKETQYF.

The chain uses TRBV7-9 and TRBJ2-3, with TRBD2 matching over 7 bases. Germline-derived CDR1 and CDR2 are SEHNR and FQNEAQ (reference sequence). J gave up 4 bases and V 3 bases, and 4 bases lay outside the gene matches. The CDR3 loop spans 14 amino acids. CDR3 region: CASSFGLEADTQYF. The CDR3 DNA is TGTGCCAGCAGCTTCGGACTAGAGGCAGATACGCAGTATTTT.

This clone has a handful of counts. Other DNA sequences of this sample code for an identical CDR3. The J gene is TRBJ2-1, the V gene TRBV2; 14 nucleotides align to TRBD2. The CDR3 contains 14 residues. Looked up from germline, CDR1 is SNHLY and CDR2 is FYNNEI. The ends lost 8 bases at V and 7 bases at J; junction bases unmatched: 4. The CDR3, as DNA: TGTGCCAGCCAAGGACTAGCGGGAGGAAATGAGCAGTTCTTC. Translating gives CASQGLAGGNEQFF.

V usage is TRBV15 and J usage is TRBJ1-2, with D unclear. V was shortened by 1 base and J by 0 bases, with 9 bases between the two germline ends. The CDR3 loop spans 15 amino acids. CDR1 is LNHNV, CDR2 YYDKDF, per germline (reference sequence). CDR3 protein: CATSRVGTANYGYTF. The DNA for the CDR3 is TGTGCCACCAGCAGAGTGGGCACAGCTAACTATGGCTACACCTTC. Based on the CDR3 plus reference TRBV15 and TRBJ1-2, the full variable domain is DAMVIQNPRYQVTQFGKPVTLSCSQTLNHNVMYWYQQKSSQAPKLLFHYYDKDFNNEADTPDNFQSRRPNTSFCFLDIRSPGLGDTAMYLCATSRVGTANYGYTFGSGTRLTVV.

This chain links TRBV7-3 with TRBJ1-1, with unresolved D. V was clipped by 4 bases and J by 6 bases, with 15 bases between them. CDR1 SGHTA and CDR2 FQGTGA come from the germline V gene. CDR3 size: 14 residues. In DNA form, the CDR3 reads TGTGCCAGCAGCTCGGACCCAAATAAGGCTGAAGCTTTCTTT. Translated, it gives CASSSDPNKAEAFF.

This chain connects TRBV3-1 (or the pseudogene TRBV3-2) to TRBJ2-7; the D is unclear. V lost 4 bases to trimming and J lost 0 bases, with 13 bases between them. The CDR3 runs to 15 residues. Germline V gene sequence: CDR1 LGHDT, CDR2 YNNKEL (reference sequence). The DNA of the CDR3 is TGTGCCAGCAGCCGCTCCCACCGCGGCTCCTACGAGCAGTACTTC. This codes for CASSRSHRGSYEQYF.

The gene calls are TRBV4-3 and TRBJ2-3; D is unclear. Deletions cut 0 bases from V and 4 bases from J, with 8 bases between. CDR1 and CDR2 (germline): LGHNA, YSLEER. The CDR3 extends over 14 amino acids. This CDR3 is CASSQDNYSDTQYF. CDR3 DNA sequence: TGCGCCAGCAGCCAAGATAACTACTCAGATACGCAGTATTTT.

The J gene is TRBJ1-4, the V gene TRBV19; TRBD1 aligns across 9 bases. This CDR3 contains 15 residues. J lost 8 bases, V lost 6 bases, and 10 bases had no gene match. Germline V gene lookup returns CDR1 LNHDA and CDR2 SQIVND (reference sequence). CDR3 loop: CASRGPGQGYEKLFF. The CDR3 bases are TGTGCCAGTAGGGGCCCGGGACAGGGTTACGAAAAACTGTTTTTT.

CDR3 in amino acids: CASSIGQGAPGNTIYF. In DNA form, the CDR3 reads TGTGCCAGCAGCATCGGACAGGGGGCACCTGGAAACACCATATATTTT. This sequence joins TRBV5-4 and TRBJ1-3; 11 bases fit TRBD1. After removal of 4 bases from V and 2 bases from J, the junction contained 5 bases not matched to a gene. Germline V gene data show CDR1 as SGHNT and CDR2 as YYREEE (reference sequence). The CDR3 has 16 amino acids.

The chain is built from TRBV18 and TRBJ1-6; TRBD1 agrees at 8 bases. This CDR3 is 17 amino acids long. The germline V gene has CDR1 KGHSH and CDR2 LQKENI. Trimming cost V 8 bases and J 0 bases; bases outside gene matches: 9. The CDR3 sequence is CASQGGQGSSYNSPLHF. The CDR3 region has the DNA TGTGCCAGCCAGGGCGGACAGGGAAGCTCCTATAATTCACCCCTCCACTTT.

V and J are TRBV27 and TRBJ2-2; D is unresolved. This CDR3 has 14 amino acids. Trimming pared 5 bases from V and 3 bases from J, leaving 10 bases between. Looked up from germline, CDR1 is MNHEY and CDR2 is SMNVEV (reference sequence). In nucleotides, the CDR3 is TGTGCCAGCAGTCCGACTGTCCACACCGGGGAGCTGTTTTTT. Translation gives CASSPTVHTGELFF.

This chain links TRBV7-2 with TRBJ1-6; D possibly corresponds to TRBD1 (6 bases). V was trimmed by 1 base and J by 5 bases, leaving 9 bases between them. The germline V gene has CDR1 SGHTA and CDR2 FQGNSA. The CDR3 length is 15 residues. The DNA of the CDR3 is TGTGCCAGCAGCTTAGGTCCAGGGGATAATTCACCCCTCCACTTT. Protein sequence: CASSLGPGDNSPLHF.